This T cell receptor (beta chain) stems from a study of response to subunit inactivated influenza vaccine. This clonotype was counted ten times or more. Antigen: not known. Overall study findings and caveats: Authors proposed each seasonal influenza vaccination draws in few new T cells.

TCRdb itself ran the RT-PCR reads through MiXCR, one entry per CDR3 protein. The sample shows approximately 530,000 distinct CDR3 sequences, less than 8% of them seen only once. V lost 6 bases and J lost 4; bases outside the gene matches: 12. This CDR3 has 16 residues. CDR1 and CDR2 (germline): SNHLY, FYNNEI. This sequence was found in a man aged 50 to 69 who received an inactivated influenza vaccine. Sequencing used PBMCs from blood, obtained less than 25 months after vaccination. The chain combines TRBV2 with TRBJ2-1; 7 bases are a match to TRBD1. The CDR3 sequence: CASRESTGVGYNEQFF. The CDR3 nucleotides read TGTGCCAGCAGGGAATCAACAGGGGTAGGTTACAATGAGCAGTTCTTC. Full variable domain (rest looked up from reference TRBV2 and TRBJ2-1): EPEVTQTPSHQVTQMGQEVILRCVPISNHLYFYWYRQILGQKVEFLVSFYNNEISEKSEIFDDQFSVERPDGSNFTLKIRSTKLEDSAMYFCASRESTGVGYNEQFFGPGTRLTVL.